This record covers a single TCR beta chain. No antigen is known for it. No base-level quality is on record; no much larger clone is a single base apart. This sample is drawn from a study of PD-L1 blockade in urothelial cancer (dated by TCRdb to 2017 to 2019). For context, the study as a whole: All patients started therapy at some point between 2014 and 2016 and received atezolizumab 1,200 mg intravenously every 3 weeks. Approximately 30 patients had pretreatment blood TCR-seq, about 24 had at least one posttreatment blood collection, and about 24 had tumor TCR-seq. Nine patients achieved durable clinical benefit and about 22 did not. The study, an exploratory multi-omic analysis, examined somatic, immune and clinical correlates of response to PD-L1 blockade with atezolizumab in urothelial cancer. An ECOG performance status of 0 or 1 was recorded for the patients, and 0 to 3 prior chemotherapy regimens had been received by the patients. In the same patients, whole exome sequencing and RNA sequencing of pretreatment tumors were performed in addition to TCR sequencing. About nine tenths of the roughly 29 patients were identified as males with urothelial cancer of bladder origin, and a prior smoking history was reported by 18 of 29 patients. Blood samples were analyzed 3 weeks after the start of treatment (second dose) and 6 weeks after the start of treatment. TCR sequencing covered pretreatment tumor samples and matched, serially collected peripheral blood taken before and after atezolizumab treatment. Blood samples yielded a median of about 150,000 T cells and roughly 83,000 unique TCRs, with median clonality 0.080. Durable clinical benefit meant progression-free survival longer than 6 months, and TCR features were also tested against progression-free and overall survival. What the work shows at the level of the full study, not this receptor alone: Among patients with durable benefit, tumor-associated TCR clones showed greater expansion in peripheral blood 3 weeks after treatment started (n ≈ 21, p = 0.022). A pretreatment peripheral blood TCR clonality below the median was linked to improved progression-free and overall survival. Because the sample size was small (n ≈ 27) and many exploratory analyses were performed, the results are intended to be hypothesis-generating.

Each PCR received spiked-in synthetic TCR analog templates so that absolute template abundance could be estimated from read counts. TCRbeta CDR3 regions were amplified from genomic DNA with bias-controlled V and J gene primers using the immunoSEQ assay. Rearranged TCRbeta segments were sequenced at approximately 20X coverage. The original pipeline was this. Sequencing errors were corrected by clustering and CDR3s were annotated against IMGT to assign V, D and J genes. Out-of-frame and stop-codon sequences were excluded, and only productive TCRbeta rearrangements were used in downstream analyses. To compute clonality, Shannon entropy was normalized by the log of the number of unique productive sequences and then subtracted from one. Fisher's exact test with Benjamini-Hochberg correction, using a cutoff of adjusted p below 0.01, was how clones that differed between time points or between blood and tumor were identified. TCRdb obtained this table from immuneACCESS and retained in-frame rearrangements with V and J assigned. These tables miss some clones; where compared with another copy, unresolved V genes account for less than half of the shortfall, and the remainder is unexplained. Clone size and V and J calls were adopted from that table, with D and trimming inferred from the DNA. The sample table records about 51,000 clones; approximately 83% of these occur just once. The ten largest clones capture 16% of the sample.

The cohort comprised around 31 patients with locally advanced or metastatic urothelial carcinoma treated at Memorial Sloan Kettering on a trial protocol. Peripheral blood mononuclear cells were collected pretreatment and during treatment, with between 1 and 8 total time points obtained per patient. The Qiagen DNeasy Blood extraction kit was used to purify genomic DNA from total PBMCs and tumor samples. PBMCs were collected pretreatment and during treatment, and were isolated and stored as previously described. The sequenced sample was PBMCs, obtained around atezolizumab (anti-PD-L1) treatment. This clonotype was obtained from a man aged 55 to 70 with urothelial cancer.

The CDR3 reads as follows: CASSHGRVANTEAFF. The DNA reads as follows: TGTGCCAGCAGCCATGGGAGGGTGGCGAACACTGAAGCTTTCTTT. Recombination connected TRBV4-2 to TRBJ1-1, with the D gene too uncertain to name. Inclusive of the bounding cysteine and phenylalanine, the CDR3 is 15 residues long. Only the CDR3 portion is preserved as DNA: 45 bases, with reading frame beginning at the first base. V loses 3 bases of germline sequence and J loses 1 base, and the interval between the two ends is 12 bases. Looking up the germline V gene yields CDR1 LGHNA and CDR2 YNFKEQ.